A selection of T cell receptor beta chains follows, all from one sample in a study of T cell responses to AZD1222 COVID-19 vaccine. Measured with immunoSEQ multiplex PCR; TCRdb has only the in-frame clones, and not every one. Among about 100,000 clones listed, approximately 86% were seen once. This sample comprised peripheral blood, obtained on day 0 of AZD1222 vaccination. All receptors come from an adult in good health. The CDR3 runs from the conserved cysteine through the conserved F or W. The D gene is left open where the match is weak. Some rows mark clone size as missing; the rest say once, few, many or name a class of expanded clone.

j_gene,abundance,v_gene,d_gene,len,CDR3aa,CDR3nt
TRBJ2-3,NA,TRBV11-1,TRBD1,16,CASSARGPVGTDTQYF,TGTGCCAGCAGCGCAAGGGGGCCCGTGGGTACAGATACGCAGTATTTT
TRBJ2-2,NA,TRBV7-9,NA,14,CASSLGTHTGELFF,TGTGCCAGCAGCTTAGGGACACACACCGGGGAGCTGTTTTTT
TRBJ1-1,once,TRBV7-6,NA,12,CASSARDGEAFF,TGTGCCAGCAGCGCTCGGGACGGTGAAGCTTTCTTT
TRBJ1-2,NA,TRBV7-2,NA,13,CASSFPIRYGYTF,TGTGCCAGCAGCTTTCCAATACGATATGGCTACACCTTC
TRBJ1-6,NA,TRBV21-1,NA,12,CASRGGNSPLHF,TGTGCCAGCCGGGGCGGGAATTCACCCCTCCACTTT
TRBJ2-1,once,TRBV3-1/TRBV3-2,TRBD1,14,CASSSGQTYNEQFF,TGTGCCAGCAGCTCGGGACAGACTTACAATGAGCAGTTCTTC
TRBJ2-5,NA,TRBV28,NA,15,CASSLTGGSRETQYF,TGTGCCAGCAGTTTAACTGGGGGCTCTAGAGAGACCCAGTACTTC
TRBJ1-1,NA,TRBV19,TRBD1,16,CASRYPGGTMNTEAFF,TGTGCCAGCCGGTATCCAGGGGGAACGATGAACACTGAAGCTTTCTTT
TRBJ1-3,NA,TRBV30,NA,12,CAWSGGGSSIYF,TGTGCCTGGAGCGGCGGGGGGTCCTCCATATATTTT
TRBJ2-2,NA,TRBV7-3,NA,12,CASSHYTGELFF,TGTGCCAGCAGTCACTACACCGGGGAGCTGTTTTTT
TRBJ1-2,NA,TRBV6-5,NA,15,CASSSLSAGLGGYTF,TGTGCCAGCAGTTCCCTGTCGGCGGGGCTGGGTGGCTACACCTTC
TRBJ2-5,NA,TRBV7-2,NA,14,CASSRQTDAGTQYF,TGTGCCAGCAGCCGTCAGACAGACGCAGGGACCCAGTACTTC
TRBJ2-2,NA,TRBV10-3,NA,16,CAISESMVGFTGELFF,TGTGCCATCAGTGAGTCGATGGTTGGGTTCACCGGGGAGCTGTTTTTT
TRBJ1-6,NA,TRBV6-5,NA,15,CASTNRQSYNSPLHF,TGTGCCAGCACCAATAGGCAATCCTATAATTCACCCCTCCACTTT
TRBJ1-5,NA,TRBV4-3,NA,15,CASSHPQGSNQPQHF,TGCGCCAGCAGCCATCCTCAGGGTAGCAATCAGCCCCAGCATTTT
TRBJ2-2,few,TRBV2,NA,12,CASSEDTGELFF,TGTGCCAGCAGTGAGGACACCGGGGAGCTGTTTTTT
TRBJ1-5,NA,TRBV6-5,NA,13,CASTYGSGQPQHF,TGTGCCAGCACCTACGGGTCGGGACAGCCCCAGCATTTT
TRBJ1-3,NA,TRBV30,NA,14,CAWNLDSSGNTIYF,TGTGCCTGGAATTTGGACAGCTCTGGAAACACCATATATTTT
TRBJ1-2,NA,TRBV5-6,NA,14,CASSLPGLDYGYTF,TGTGCCAGCAGCTTGCCGGGGTTGGACTATGGCTACACCTTC
TRBJ1-1,NA,TRBV6-6,TRBD1,14,CASSLNTGVRGAFF,TGTGCCAGCAGCCTGAATACAGGGGTAAGGGGAGCTTTCTTT
TRBJ2-3,NA,TRBV5-1,NA,15,CASSLRSGSTDTQYF,TGCGCCAGCAGCTTGAGAAGCGGGAGCACAGATACGCAGTATTTT
TRBJ1-2,NA,TRBV2,TRBD1,13,CATTPVQGSGYTF,TGTGCCACCACCCCAGTACAGGGGAGTGGCTACACCTTC
TRBJ2-5,NA,TRBV6-2/TRBV6-3,TRBD2,16,CASSYGTSGGQETQYF,TGTGCCAGCAGTTACGGGACTAGCGGGGGCCAAGAGACCCAGTACTTC
TRBJ1-1,NA,TRBV7-9,NA,14,CASSLGTSLRGAFF,TGTGCCAGCAGCTTAGGGACATCCCTAAGGGGAGCTTTCTTT
TRBJ2-7,NA,TRBV13,NA,16,CASSLGQGGWLHEQYF,TGTGCCAGCAGCTTAGGCCAGGGGGGCTGGTTACACGAGCAGTACTTC
TRBJ2-3,NA,TRBV3-1/TRBV3-2,NA,18,CASSQDPPGQGPTDTQYF,TGTGCCAGCAGCCAAGATCCCCCGGGGCAGGGCCCCACAGATACGCAGTATTTT
TRBJ2-2,NA,TRBV5-1,NA,18,CASSLLNRFSRGTGELFF,TGCGCCAGCAGCTTACTCAATAGGTTTTCCAGAGGGACCGGGGAGCTGTTTTTT
TRBJ2-5,once,TRBV19,NA,14,CASSIAAVQETQYF,TGTGCCAGTAGTATTGCCGCGGTTCAAGAGACCCAGTACTTC
TRBJ1-2,NA,TRBV7-8,TRBD1,15,CASSRSDRGSDGYTF,TGTGCCAGCAGTCGCTCGGACAGGGGAAGCGATGGCTACACCTTC
TRBJ1-1,NA,TRBV7-8,NA,13,CASSRNMNTEAFF,TGTGCCAGCAGCCGGAACATGAACACTGAAGCTTTCTTT
TRBJ2-2,NA,TRBV5-4,NA,17,CASSLGIGGRNPGELFF,TGTGCCAGCAGCTTGGGTATCGGGGGTAGGAATCCCGGGGAGCTGTTTTTT
TRBJ2-7,NA,TRBV14,NA,12,CASSQDYGVQYF,TGTGCCAGCAGCCAAGATTATGGGGTGCAGTACTTC
TRBJ1-1,NA,TRBV2,NA,10,CASRGGEAFF,TGTGCCAGCCGAGGAGGCGAAGCTTTCTTT
TRBJ2-3,NA,TRBV4-3,TRBD2,17,CASSQDPAGGQVDTQYF,TGCGCCAGCAGCCAAGACCCCGCGGGGGGCCAGGTAGATACGCAGTATTTT
TRBJ2-2,NA,TRBV2,TRBD1,14,CASSGQGAAGELFF,TGTGCCAGCAGTGGACAGGGGGCGGCCGGGGAGCTGTTTTTT
TRBJ2-5,NA,TRBV6-5,NA,15,CASSSYAVGQETQYF,TGTGCCAGCAGTTCTTATGCGGTGGGCCAAGAGACCCAGTACTTC
TRBJ2-1,NA,TRBV19,TRBD1,17,CASSIDGRGQGRNEQFF,TGTGCCAGTAGTATAGATGGGCGGGGACAGGGTCGCAATGAGCAGTTCTTC
TRBJ2-3,NA,TRBV5-6,NA,15,CASSPQTARGDTQYF,TGTGCCAGCAGCCCCCAGACAGCAAGGGGGGATACGCAGTATTTT
TRBJ1-6,NA,TRBV4-3,NA,17,CASSQDRGGNQGSPLHF,TGCGCCAGCAGCCAAGATCGGGGGGGCAACCAGGGTTCACCCCTCCACTTT
TRBJ1-6,NA,TRBV7-2,TRBD1,15,CASSPAGTGVSPLHF,TGTGCCAGCAGCCCGGCAGGGACAGGGGTTTCACCCCTCCACTTT